This T cell receptor beta chain was captured in a study of shared clonotypes between healthy human individuals. Study as a whole: Per donor, three plates held CD4 naive cells, three held CD4 memory, two held CD8 naive and one held CD8 memory.

Naive CD8 populations comprised CD45RO-negative cells positively selected for CCR7, excluding terminally differentiated effector memory CD45RA+ cells. Deep-level assay runs were performed. In replicate PCRs of sorted subsets, 150 to 200 ng DNA, 29,000 or so T cell genomes, was used. Only in-frame clones appear in the TCRdb table, and some are missing; sequencing was by immunoSEQ multiplex PCR. Altogether approximately 2,200,000 clones are present, approximately 94% being singletons, with the ten largest covering 1.5% to 2%. The CDR3 sequence is 9 residues long. V gave up 8 bases and J gave up 12 bases, with 5 bases separating them. From germline, CDR1 is MNHEY and CDR2 SMNVEV (reference sequence). Turning to this clone: The antigen remains undetermined.

Whole-study results and caveats: Exclusively blood specimens were collected; tissue repertoires likely differ.

The chain is built from TRBV27 and TRBJ1-6; no reliable D call. Source material: naive CD8+ T cells from PBMCs. The sequence was obtained from a man aged 18 to 29 in good health. Some clones in this sample may be carry-over from other donors' samples. The CDR3 DNA follows: TGTGCCAGCGGTATACCCCTCCACTTT. This encodes CASGIPLHF.